One and the same sample provided the 21 T cell receptor beta chains below, sequenced in a study of response to subunit inactivated influenza vaccine. TCRdb called the RT-PCR reads again in MiXCR, with one record for every CDR3 protein. The sample yields about 540,000 distinct CDR3 sequences, approximately 20% seen once. In addition, the sample was reused for a study of T cells expressing NK-cell markers. From that second work: TCR beta cDNA was made by 5'RACE template switching with UMIs.

Sequenced here: CD4+ T cells sorted from PBMCs, sampled approximately 12 days after vaccination. The receptors come from a man aged 50 to 59 who received an inactivated influenza vaccine.

This clonotype came up once. The rearrangement uses TRBV28 and TRBJ1-6, with 7 bases lining up with TRBD1. V shed 6 bases, J shed 6 bases, and the junction held 5 bases outside the gene matches. CDR3 length: 14 residues. CDR1 MDHEN and CDR2 SYDVKM come from the germline V gene. The CDR3 is CASSRDRFNSPLHF. The CDR3 DNA reads as TGTGCCAGCAGCCGGGACAGATTTAATTCACCCCTCCACTTT.

The chain combines TRBV29-1 with TRBJ1-3; TRBD1 matches 7 bases. Unmatched junction bases numbered 4, after V lost 4 bases and J lost 4 bases. Germline V gene sequence: CDR1 SQVTM, CDR2 ANQGSEA. The CDR3 has 13 residues. The CDR3 DNA sequence: TGCAGCGTTGCGGTGACAGGGGGAAACACCATATATTTT. Protein product: CSVAVTGGNTIYF.

The sample holds a few counts of this clonotype. This sequence joins TRBV12-3 or TRBV12-4 and TRBJ1-1, with D hard to call. V was trimmed by 8 bases and J by 1 base, leaving 14 bases between them. The CDR3 loop spans 14 amino acids. CDR3 loop: CASRHRLTNTEAFF. CDR3 sequence (DNA): TGTGCCAGCCGACATCGACTGACGAACACTGAAGCTTTCTTT.

This clonotype came up a few times. This chain uses TRBV14 with TRBJ1-2, with D possibly matching TRBD1 (5 bases). V lost 1 base and J 5 bases, leaving 14 bases between the germline ends. Germline V lookup: CDR1 SGHDN, CDR2 FVKESK. The CDR3 covers 15 residues. The CDR3 DNA sequence: TGTGCCAGCAGCCAAGCCGGGGCAGGTGGATATGGCTACACCTTC. This encodes CASSQAGAGGYGYTF.

The V call is TRBV5-1, the J call TRBJ2-7; no reliable D call. With 1 base removed from V and 10 bases from J, the gap between germline ends came to 15 bases. Germline V gives CDR1 SGHRS, CDR2 YFSETQ. The CDR3 covers 13 residues. The CDR3 loop is CASSLSTRTSQYF. CDR3 nucleotides: TGCGCCAGCAGCTTGTCCACACGGACGAGCCAGTACTTC.

This clonotype was seen a few times. J is TRBJ1-4 and V is TRBV6-6, with D possibly matching TRBD1 (5 bases). The CDR3 is 12 amino acids. The germline V gene encodes CDR1 MNHNY and CDR2 SVGAGI (reference sequence). The V and J ends lost 10 bases and 8 bases respectively, with 14 bases between them. The chain's CDR3 is CAISGGPEKLFF. CDR3 DNA: TGTGCCATCTCTGGGGGACCGGAAAAACTGTTTTTT.

This clonotype was counted ten times or more. The rearrangement joins TRBV11-2 to TRBJ2-1; D is uncertain. The V end was cut by 1 base, the J end by 2 bases, with 21 bases between. From germline, CDR1 is SGHAT and CDR2 FQNNGV. The CDR3 is 19 amino acids. The CDR3 region has the DNA TGTGCCAGCAGCTTAGGGGTGGGTGTGCGACTCAATACCTACAATGAGCAGTTCTTC. Protein sequence: CASSLGVGVRLNTYNEQFF.

This clonotype was counted only a few times. CDR3 loop: CASSPQLGSGYTF. Here the CDR3 DNA reads TGTGCCAGCAGCCCCCAACTGGGGAGCGGCTACACCTTC. This chain connects TRBV12-3 or TRBV12-4 to TRBJ1-2; no clear D. V gave up 6 bases and J gave up 8 bases, with 16 bases separating them. The CDR3 runs to 13 residues.

V is TRBV7-2 and J is TRBJ2-7; 7 bases line up with TRBD2. With 4 bases clipped from V and 2 bases from J, the junction kept 8 bases outside the gene matches. The CDR3 has 15 amino acids. CDR1 and CDR2 (germline): SGHTA, FQGNSA. The CDR3: CASSYGLETTYEQYF. The CDR3 region has the DNA TGTGCCAGCAGCTACGGACTAGAAACTACCTACGAGCAGTACTTC.

In this sample, this clonotype turned up a few times. The V and J genes are TRBV7-9 and TRBJ1-2; D remains unclear. The CDR3 length is 17 residues. Germline V gene sequence: CDR1 SEHNR, CDR2 FQNEAQ (reference sequence). Trimming shortened V by 0 bases and J by 8 bases, and 22 bases separated the two germline ends. In DNA form, the CDR3 reads TGTGCCAGCAGCTTAGCAAATAGAAGGAGTATGTTTGGGGGCTACACCTTC. Translating gives CASSLANRRSMFGGYTF.

The chain joins TRBV6-4 to TRBJ2-1; possible D gene TRBD1, 5 bases. CDR3 length: 12 residues. Germline CDR1 and CDR2: MRHNA and SNTAGT. V was pared by 3 bases and J by 12 bases, with 12 bases between. The DNA for the CDR3 is TGTGCCAGCAGTGAAGTAGGGCAGGGGCAGTTCTTC. Translated, it gives CASSEVGQGQFF.

This sequence joins TRBV12-3 or TRBV12-4 and TRBJ1-5; 9 bases map to TRBD1. With V trimmed by 2 bases and J by 7 bases, 6 bases remained unmatched. This CDR3 has 15 amino acids. CDR3: CASSLRSGQGQPQHF. The CDR3 DNA sequence: TGTGCCAGCAGTTTAAGGTCGGGACAGGGACAGCCCCAGCATTTT.

This clonotype was seen only a few times. The chain recombines TRBV12-3 or TRBV12-4 with TRBJ2-1; 8 bases line up with TRBD1. This CDR3 contains 13 residues. V was pared by 10 bases and J by 3 bases, with 5 bases of the junction left unmatched. The CDR3 region is CATRTGIYNEQFF. CDR3 DNA sequence: TGTGCCACACGGACAGGGATCTACAATGAGCAGTTCTTC.

V is TRBV20-1 and J is TRBJ1-4; tentatively, D is TRBD1 (5 bases). V was pared by 6 bases and J by 4 bases, with 12 bases between. Germline CDR1 DFQATT, CDR2 SNEGSKA (reference sequence). The CDR3 covers 13 residues. As DNA, the CDR3 is TGCAGTGCCGCACGGGGCAATAATGAAAAACTGTTTTTT. Its protein is CSAARGNNEKLFF.

The chain uses TRBV6-1 and TRBJ1-2; 7 positions agree with TRBD1. Per germline, CDR1 MNHNS and CDR2 SASEGT. The J segment lost 4 bases and the V segment lost 3 bases, leaving 8 bases of the junction unmatched. CDR3 length: 15 amino acids. For the CDR3, the DNA is TGTGCCAGCAGTGACCGACAGGGTTTCACCTATGGCTACACCTTC. It is translated as CASSDRQGFTYGYTF.

On this clonotype: One junction end does not reproduce the germline sequence, and a read error may be involved. The chain is built from TRBV6-5 and TRBJ1-5; D remains ambiguous. This CDR3 spans 14 amino acids. Germline V gene data show CDR1 as MNHEY and CDR2 as SVGAGI. CDR3 sequence: CASSSSYSNQPQPF. The DNA for the CDR3 is TGTGCCAGCAGTTCTAGCTATAGCAATCAGCCCCAGCCTTTT.

This clonotype appeared a few times. The chain is built from TRBV5-1 and TRBJ2-1; 15 bases agree with TRBD2. With V trimmed by 7 bases and J by 9 bases, 11 bases remained unmatched. The CDR3 has 16 residues. The germline V gene has CDR1 SGHRS and CDR2 YFSETQ. The CDR3 coding sequence is TGCGCCAGCCTTTCGGGGACTAGCGGGGGGAGAGGTGAGCAGTTCTTC. This encodes CASLSGTSGGRGEQFF.

This clonotype came up a few times. The V and J genes are TRBV2 and TRBJ2-6; the D is unclear. CDR1 SNHLY and CDR2 FYNNEI come from the germline V gene. V was trimmed by 3 bases and J by 0 bases, leaving 12 bases between them. The CDR3 consists of 17 residues. Here the CDR3 DNA reads TGTGCCAGCAGTGACAGAAGACTTGTCTCTGGGGCCAACGTCCTGACTTTC. This sequence encodes CASSDRRLVSGANVLTF.

The DNA for the CDR3 is TGTGCCAGCAGCTCCTCGGGGGGAAGTGCTAACTATGGCTACACCTTC. It specifies CASSSSGGSANYGYTF. The V and J genes are TRBV9 and TRBJ1-2, with TRBD1 as a possible D gene (5 bases). CDR1 and CDR2 from the germline V gene are SGDLS and YYNGEE. This CDR3 has 16 residues. V shed 4 bases and J shed 0 bases, with 16 bases lying between them.

The chain links TRBV28 to TRBJ2-7, with 9 bases identical to TRBD1. The CDR3 totals 14 residues. J gave up 5 bases and V 3 bases, and 5 bases lay outside the gene matches. Germline loops: CDR1 MDHEN, CDR2 SYDVKM. CDR3 protein: CASSLTGGGHEQYF. CDR3 DNA sequence: TGTGCCAGCAGTTTGACAGGGGGAGGTCACGAGCAGTACTTC.

The chain employs TRBV20-1 and TRBJ2-3, with a tentative D call TRBD2 (7 bases). This CDR3 contains 14 residues. CDR1 is DFQATT and CDR2 is SNEGSKA in the germline V gene (reference sequence). V gave up 8 bases and J gave up 2 bases, with 17 bases separating them. CDR3 residues: CSSSGGFSTDTQYF. The DNA of the CDR3 is TGCAGTTCCTCGGGGGGCTTTTCCACAGATACGCAGTATTTT.